What follows are 7 T cell receptor beta chains derived from one specimen sequenced in a study of T cell clusters in autoimmune cytopenias. One tube held mixed TRB-A and TRB-B primer pools for touch-down PCR. TCRdb reprocessed the multiplex PCR reads; each CDR3 protein has one entry and no DNA is given. The sample's table shows more than 2,500 distinct CDR3 sequences. TRB amplification used approximately 250 ng of peripheral blood genomic DNA. The sequencing sample was made of peripheral blood. These receptors originate from a human donor with an autoimmune cytopenia, with autoimmune hepatitis or in good health (not recorded which).

This clonotype is deemed large by its frequency. The gene calls are TRBV29-1 and TRBJ1-5; TCRdb picks TRBD1, but there is no DNA to check that call. The CDR3 length is 15 residues. Germline assignment: CDR1 SQVTM and CDR2 ANQGSEA. The CDR3 loop reads CSVRVSGKGNQPQHF.

V is TRBV28 and J is TRBJ2-7; TCRdb names TRBD2, which stays unverified in the absence of DNA. Germline values: CDR1 MDHEN, CDR2 SYDVKM. The CDR3 runs 14 residues. CDR3 residues: CASSRLAGSYEQYF.

The V and J genes are TRBV27 and TRBJ1-2; TCRdb's assignment of TRBD1 cannot be checked, as there is no DNA. CDR1 MNHEY and CDR2 SMNVEV come from the germline V gene (reference sequence). The CDR3 totals 15 residues. Here the CDR3 reads CASSFKGQGYYGYTF.

The chain has TRBV20-1 and TRBJ2-4. Germline V gives CDR1 DFQATT, CDR2 SNEGSKA (reference sequence). The CDR3 has 13 residues. The CDR3 protein is CSAFVGAKNIQYF.

The chain combines TRBV20-1 with TRBJ1-3; the TCRdb call, TRBD1, lacks DNA for checking. The CDR3 extends over 17 amino acids. The germline CDR1 and CDR2 sequences are DFQATT and SNEGSKA (reference sequence). CDR3 loop: CSARVGGGDSSGNTIYF.

Considering frequency, this clonotype is medium-sized (0.01 to 0.1%). The chain carries TRBV18 and TRBJ1-1; checking the TCRdb D call of TRBD1 is not possible without DNA. The CDR3 has 13 amino acids. Germline values: CDR1 KGHSH, CDR2 LQKENI. CDR3 protein: CASSPSTAQEAFF.

Frequency places this clonotype as medium-sized. V gene TRBV18 combines with J gene TRBJ2-5; TCRdb proposes TRBD1, but this gene call is untestable without DNA. This CDR3 has 15 amino acids. The germline V gene encodes CDR1 KGHSH and CDR2 LQKENI. This CDR3 is CASSPHKDREETQYF.